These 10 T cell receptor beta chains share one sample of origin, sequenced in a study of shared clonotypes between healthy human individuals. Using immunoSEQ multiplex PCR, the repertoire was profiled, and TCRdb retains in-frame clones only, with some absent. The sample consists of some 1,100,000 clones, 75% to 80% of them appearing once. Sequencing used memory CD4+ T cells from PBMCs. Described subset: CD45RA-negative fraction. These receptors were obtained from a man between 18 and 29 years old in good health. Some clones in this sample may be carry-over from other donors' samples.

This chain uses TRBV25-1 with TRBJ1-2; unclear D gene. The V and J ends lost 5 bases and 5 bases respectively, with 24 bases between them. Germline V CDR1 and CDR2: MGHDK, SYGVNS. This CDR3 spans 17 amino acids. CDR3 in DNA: TGTGCCAGCAGTCCCGGGTTTACCTTCCGGACGAATTATGGCTACACCTTC. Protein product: CASSPGFTFRTNYGYTF.

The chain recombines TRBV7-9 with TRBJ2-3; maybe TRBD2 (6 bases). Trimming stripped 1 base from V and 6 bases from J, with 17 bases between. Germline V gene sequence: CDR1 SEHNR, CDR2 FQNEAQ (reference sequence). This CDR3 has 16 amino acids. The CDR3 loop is CASSLGLARGVDTQYF. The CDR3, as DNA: TGTGCCAGCAGCTTAGGGCTAGCGCGAGGAGTTGATACGCAGTATTTT.

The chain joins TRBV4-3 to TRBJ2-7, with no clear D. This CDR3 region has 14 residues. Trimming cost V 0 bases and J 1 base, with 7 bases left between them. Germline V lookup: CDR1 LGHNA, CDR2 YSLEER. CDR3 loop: CASSQDLRSYEQYF. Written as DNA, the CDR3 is TGCGCCAGCAGCCAAGATCTTCGGTCCTACGAGCAGTACTTC.

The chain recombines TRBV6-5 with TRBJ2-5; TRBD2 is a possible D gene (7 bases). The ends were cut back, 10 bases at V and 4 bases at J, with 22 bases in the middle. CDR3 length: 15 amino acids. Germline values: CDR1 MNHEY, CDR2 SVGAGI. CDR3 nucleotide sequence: TGTGCCACCCGGTCGGCGGGGGCTGGACGAGAGACCCAGTACTTC. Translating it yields CATRSAGAGRETQYF.

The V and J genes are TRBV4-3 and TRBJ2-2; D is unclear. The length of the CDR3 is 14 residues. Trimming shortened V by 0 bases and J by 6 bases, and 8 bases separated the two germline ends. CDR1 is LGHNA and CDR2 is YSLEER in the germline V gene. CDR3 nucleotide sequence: TGCGCCAGCAGCCAAGATAGGGCTTCCGGGGAGCTGTTTTTT. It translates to CASSQDRASGELFF.

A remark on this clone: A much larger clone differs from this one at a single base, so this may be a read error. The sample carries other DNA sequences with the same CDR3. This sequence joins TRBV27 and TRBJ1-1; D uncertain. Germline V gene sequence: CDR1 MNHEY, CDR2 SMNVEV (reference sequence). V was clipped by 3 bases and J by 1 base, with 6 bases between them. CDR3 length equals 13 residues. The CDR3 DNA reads TGTGCCAGCAGTTTTTCCAGGAACACTGAAGCTTTCTTT. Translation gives CASSFSRNTEAFF.

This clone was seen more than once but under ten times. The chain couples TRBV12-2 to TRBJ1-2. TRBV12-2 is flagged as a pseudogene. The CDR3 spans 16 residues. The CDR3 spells CASRPTVGKGVYGYTF. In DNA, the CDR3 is TGTGCAAGTCGCCCCACGGTCGGGAAGGGTGTATATGGCTACACCTTC.

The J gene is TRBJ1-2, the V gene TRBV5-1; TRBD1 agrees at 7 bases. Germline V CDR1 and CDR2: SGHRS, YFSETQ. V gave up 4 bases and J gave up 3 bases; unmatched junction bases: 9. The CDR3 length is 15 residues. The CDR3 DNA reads TGCGCCAGCAGCAAAGGACAGGTTGGTGACTATGGCTACACCTTC. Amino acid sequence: CASSKGQVGDYGYTF.

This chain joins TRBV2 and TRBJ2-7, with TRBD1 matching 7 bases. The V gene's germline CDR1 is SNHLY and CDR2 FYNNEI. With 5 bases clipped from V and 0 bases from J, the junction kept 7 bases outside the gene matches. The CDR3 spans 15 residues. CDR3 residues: CASSPGTVSSYEQYF. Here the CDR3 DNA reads TGTGCCAGCAGTCCCGGGACAGTGAGCTCCTACGAGCAGTACTTC.

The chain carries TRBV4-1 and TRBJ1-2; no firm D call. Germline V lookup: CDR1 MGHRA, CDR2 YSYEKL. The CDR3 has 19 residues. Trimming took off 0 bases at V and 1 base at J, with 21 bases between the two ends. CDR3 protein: CASSQDFRSSGLFNYGYTF. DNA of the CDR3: TGCGCCAGCAGCCAAGATTTTCGATCTTCTGGGCTATTTAACTATGGCTACACCTTC.